Listed below are T cell receptor beta chains from one sample, sequenced in a study of CD8 T cells in ankylosing spondylitis. In TCRdb, the 5' RACE reads were re-called with MiXCR into one record per CDR3 protein. The table lists under 550,000 distinct CDR3 sequences, about 25% of them singletons. The sample comprised blood, either unsorted or a sorted T cell fraction (not recorded which). The source is a male donor with ankylosing spondylitis. CDR3s include the opening cysteine and the closing phenylalanine or tryptophan.

V: TRBV20-1; J: TRBJ2-3; CDR3: CSASRFPDTQYF
V: TRBV12-3/TRBV12-4; J: TRBJ1-6; CDR3: CASRLGGWGRNSPLHF
V: TRBV5-1; J: TRBJ1-1; CDR3: CASSLGLQPNTEAFF
V: TRBV20-1; J: TRBJ1-1; CDR3: CSARSARHGNTEAFF
V: TRBV7-9; J: TRBJ1-5; CDR3: CASGRENQPQHF
V: TRBV7-9; J: TRBJ1-2; CDR3: CASSSPGTANYGYTF
V: TRBV7-9; J: TRBJ2-3; CDR3: CASSLGTSGKTDTQYF
V: TRBV24-1; J: TRBJ2-1; CDR3: CATSASTYNEQFF
V: TRBV20-1; J: TRBJ2-7; CDR3: CSARIQGGRTSYEQYF
V: TRBV27; J: TRBJ2-6; CDR3: CASSSGVRVSGANVLTF
V: TRBV29-1; J: TRBJ1-2; CDR3: CSVGPGESGYTF
V: TRBV5-6; J: TRBJ2-7; CDR3: CASSLGGAPSYEQYF
V: TRBV30; J: TRBJ1-3; CDR3: CAWSVGGKAGNTIYF
V: TRBV5-6; J: TRBJ2-7; CDR3: CASSLVGRDEQYF
V: TRBV20-1; J: TRBJ1-1; CDR3: CSARSAGRSEAFF
V: TRBV5-1; J: TRBJ2-1; CDR3: CASSSGQEADEQFF
V: TRBV11-2; J: TRBJ1-1; CDR3: CASSLAGDPEAFF
V: TRBV20-1; J: TRBJ2-1; CDR3: CSISGYNEQFF
V: TRBV5-6; J: TRBJ2-1; CDR3: CASSLGPGGTYNEQFF
V: TRBV7-2; J: TRBJ2-1; CDR3: CASSADRLPNEQFF
V: TRBV7-2; J: TRBJ2-1; CDR3: CASSPRPGDYNEQFF
V: TRBV5-6; J: TRBJ2-3; CDR3: CASSDSGSADTQYF
V: TRBV4-1; J: TRBJ1-2; CDR3: CASSQVDRLNYGYTF
V: TRBV20-1; J: TRBJ2-1; CDR3: CSAGDYGYNEQFF
V: TRBV20-1; J: TRBJ2-3; CDR3: CSLAGGMGTDTQYF
V: TRBV6-1; J: TRBJ1-1; CDR3: CASSPPVYGLMNTEAFF
V: TRBV6-1; J: TRBJ1-5; CDR3: CASSGTGGGQPQHF
V: TRBV29-1; J: TRBJ2-1; CDR3: CSVDAPPQFF
V: TRBV3-1; J: TRBJ2-3; CDR3: CASSRRSAGPTDTQYF
V: TRBV12-3/TRBV12-4; J: TRBJ2-1; CDR3: CASSLPGGWGLNEQFF
V: TRBV24-1; J: TRBJ2-1; CDR3: CATSDPVLGRYNEQFF
V: TRBV20-1; J: TRBJ1-4; CDR3: CSARPGQINEKLFF
V: TRBV24-1; J: TRBJ2-3; CDR3: CATRATGGRTDTQYF
V: TRBV2; J: TRBJ2-3; CDR3: CASSPRLAGDTDTQYF
V: TRBV20-1; J: TRBJ2-1; CDR3: CSAREVSGTYNEQFF
V: TRBV7-2; J: TRBJ2-5; CDR3: CASSLGRSGGKETQYF
V: TRBV5-1; J: TRBJ2-1; CDR3: CASSLRDSGIHNEQFF
V: TRBV24-1; J: TRBJ2-1; CDR3: CATSAATRSYNEQFF
V: TRBV5-5; J: TRBJ2-3; CDR3: CASTPYGGTDAQYF
V: TRBV6-2/TRBV6-3; J: TRBJ2-3; CDR3: CASTKLGGPDTQYF
V: TRBV20-1; J: TRBJ1-6; CDR3: CSAIIGTGGKDSPLHF
V: TRBV11-2; J: TRBJ1-1; CDR3: CASSPGRGAGAFF
V: TRBV4-1; J: TRBJ1-2; CDR3: CASSQAGRVIYGYTF
V: TRBV30; J: TRBJ2-1; CDR3: CAWSEDNEQFF
V: TRBV29-1; J: TRBJ2-1; CDR3: CSGRESYNEQFF
V: TRBV20-1; J: TRBJ2-1; CDR3: CSARDFGTSWPNEQFF
V: TRBV29-1; J: TRBJ2-1; CDR3: CSVVKSSYNEQFF
V: TRBV3-1; J: TRBJ2-1; CDR3: CASSQSPSADSYNEQFF
V: TRBV5-1; J: TRBJ2-7; CDR3: CASSRRDSYEQYF
V: TRBV4-2; J: TRBJ1-5; CDR3: CASSPYLQGSNQPQHF
V: TRBV4-2; J: TRBJ2-6; CDR3: CASSQAGTLEGANVLTF
V: TRBV10-3; J: TRBJ2-3; CDR3: CAISESGYGGDTQYF
V: TRBV7-8; J: TRBJ1-1; CDR3: CASSLTSGFREAFF
V: TRBV4-2; J: TRBJ2-1; CDR3: CASSRDPGLIYNEQFF
V: TRBV10-3; J: TRBJ2-1; CDR3: CAISDFEQGVNEQFF